A single sample gave rise to the 32 T cell receptor beta chains below, sequenced in a study of blood T cell repertoires in COVID-19. Using immunoSEQ multiplex PCR, the repertoire was profiled, and TCRdb retains in-frame clones only, with some absent. The table lists about 76,000 clones, 91% of them singletons. The sequencing sample was made of peripheral blood. The receptors derive from a human donor in a cohort sampled during active COVID-19.

V and J are TRBV5-5 and TRBJ1-2; D might be TRBD1 (5 bases). V was clipped by 4 bases and J by 0 bases, with 25 bases between them. The germline gives CDR1 SGHKS, CDR2 YYEKEE (reference sequence). CDR3 length: 19 residues. The CDR3 region has the DNA TGTGCCAGCAGCCGACAGCCGATAGGACCCTCCCCCACTAACTATGGCTACACCTTC. Translating it yields CASSRQPIGPSPTNYGYTF.

CDR3 in DNA: TGTGCCAGAAGCTGCCTCGATCCGGGGTTACAAGAGACCCAGTACTTC. This sequence encodes CARSCLDPGLQETQYF. V and J are TRBV5-3 and TRBJ2-5; possible D gene TRBD2, 5 bases. TRBV5-3 belongs to the ORF category, with a function that is uncertain. This CDR3 is 16 amino acids long. Trimming removed 3 bases at V and 2 bases at J, with 17 bases between.

CDR3 in amino acids: CASSQGRGQSTDTQYF. The CDR3 nucleotides are TGTGCCAGCAGCCAAGGGCGGGGACAGAGCACAGATACGCAGTATTTT. The genes are TRBV3-1 (or the pseudogene TRBV3-2) and TRBJ2-3; tentative D call: TRBD1 (7 bases). Germline values: CDR1 LGHDT, CDR2 YNNKEL (reference sequence). The CDR3 spans 16 residues. Trimming pared 1 base from V and 0 bases from J, leaving 11 bases between.

V is TRBV5-1 and J is TRBJ2-2; 8 bases match TRBD1. The CDR3 is 15 residues long. Germline CDR1 reads SGHRS; CDR2 reads YFSETQ. With V trimmed by 0 bases and J by 4 bases, 2 bases remained unmatched. The CDR3: CASSLARGPTGELFF. As DNA, the CDR3 is TGCGCCAGCAGCTTGGCCAGGGGGCCCACCGGGGAGCTGTTTTTT.

The chain carries TRBV3-1 (or the pseudogene TRBV3-2) and TRBJ1-1; possibly TRBD1 for D (5 bases). Trimming stripped 4 bases from V and 3 bases from J, with 15 bases between. Germline CDR1 reads LGHDT; CDR2 reads YNNKEL (reference sequence). The CDR3 is 15 residues long. The chain's CDR3 is CASSLMSGRDTEAFF. The DNA of the CDR3 is TGTGCCAGCAGCCTAATGTCAGGGAGGGACACTGAAGCTTTCTTT.

The genes are TRBV19 and TRBJ1-2; the D is unclear. Deletions cut 6 bases from V and 6 bases from J, with 11 bases between. This CDR3 comprises 12 residues. Germline-derived CDR1 and CDR2 are LNHDA and SQIVND (reference sequence). CDR3 sequence reads: CASRTTGDGYTF. CDR3 sequence (DNA): TGTGCCAGTAGGACTACGGGTGATGGCTACACCTTC.

The V call is TRBV5-8, the J call TRBJ1-1; D is possibly TRBD1 (6 bases). The CDR3 loop spans 14 amino acids. V lost 0 bases, J lost 7 bases, and 13 bases lay in between. CDR1 is SGHTS, CDR2 YDEGEE, per germline. CDR3 sequence: CASSLVLEQGEAFF. CDR3 nucleotides: TGTGCCAGCAGCTTGGTTTTGGAACAGGGTGAAGCTTTCTTT.

The rearrangement links TRBV27 to TRBJ1-6; D call uncertain. The CDR3 consists of 14 residues. V was trimmed by 3 bases and J by 7 bases, leaving 10 bases between them. CDR1 is MNHEY and CDR2 is SMNVEV in the germline V gene (reference sequence). The CDR3 DNA reads as TGTGCCAGCAGTTTGGGAGGTTGGAATTCACCCCTCCACTTT. It codes for CASSLGGWNSPLHF.

The chain has TRBV6-5 and TRBJ2-7; 11 bases agree with TRBD2. V trimming: 9 bases; J trimming: 4 bases; junction bases outside the gene matches: 5. The CDR3 runs 13 residues. Per the germline V gene, CDR1 is MNHEY and CDR2 is SVGAGI. The chain's CDR3 is CASTGTSGYEQYF. For the CDR3, the DNA is TGTGCCAGTACCGGGACTAGCGGATACGAGCAGTACTTC.

This clone occurred once. The chain joins TRBV5-1 to TRBJ2-3, with 8 positions matching TRBD1. This CDR3 comprises 14 residues. V was clipped by 3 bases and J by 0 bases; unmatched bases: 0. Germline V CDR1 and CDR2: SGHRS, YFSETQ. The CDR3 DNA reads as TGCGCCAGCAGCTGGACAGGGAGCACAGATACGCAGTATTTT. The encoded protein is CASSWTGSTDTQYF.

The rearrangement uses TRBV6-5 and TRBJ2-3, with D perhaps TRBD1 (5 bases). Trimming pared 6 bases from V and 2 bases from J, leaving 12 bases between. The CDR3 contains 14 residues. Per germline, CDR1 MNHEY and CDR2 SVGAGI. This CDR3 reads CASRKIGATDTQYF. The CDR3 coding sequence is TGTGCCAGCAGAAAAATAGGGGCCACAGATACGCAGTATTTT.

The gene calls are TRBV7-3 and TRBJ1-1; D is undetermined. This CDR3 contains 13 residues. From germline, CDR1 is SGHTA and CDR2 FQGTGA. V was pared by 5 bases and J by 0 bases, with 7 bases between. CDR3 nucleotide sequence: TGTGCCAGCAGCCTCTCCTTGAACACTGAAGCTTTCTTT. As protein: CASSLSLNTEAFF.

V gene TRBV4-1 combines with J gene TRBJ1-1, with D tentatively TRBD1 (5 bases). Germline V gives CDR1 MGHRA, CDR2 YSYEKL. V lost 1 base and J 4 bases, leaving 13 bases between the germline ends. The CDR3 has 15 residues. The CDR3 sequence is CASSQVQVIGTEAFF. In nucleotides, the CDR3 is TGCGCCAGCAGCCAAGTACAGGTGATCGGCACTGAAGCTTTCTTT.

The DNA of the CDR3 is TGCGCCAGCAGCCCCGATGCGGGGGGGAACACCGGGGAGCTGTTTTTT. This encodes CASSPDAGGNTGELFF. J is TRBJ2-2 and V is TRBV4-1; 8 bases agree with TRBD2. The CDR3 extends over 16 amino acids. Germline assignment: CDR1 MGHRA and CDR2 YSYEKL. J gave up 1 base and V 4 bases, and 5 bases lay outside the gene matches.

The V gene is TRBV7-3, the J gene TRBJ1-2; 7 bases fit TRBD1. The germline CDR1 and CDR2 sequences are SGHTA and FQGTGA. The trim removed 0 bases at V and 3 bases at J, leaving 1 base unmatched. The length of the CDR3 is 14 residues. The CDR3 DNA reads TGTGCCAGCAGCTTAACCGGGACAGACTATGGCTACACCTTC. Translating gives CASSLTGTDYGYTF.

The chain couples TRBV13 to TRBJ2-1; TRBD1 matches 9 bases. The V gene's germline CDR1 is PRHDT and CDR2 FYEKMQ (reference sequence). The CDR3 contains 20 residues. The trim removed 5 bases at V and 3 bases at J, leaving 20 bases unmatched. In nucleotides, the CDR3 is TGTGCCAGCAGCCCTAGGCCACCGACCGGGACAGGGAGAGGCTACAATGAGCAGTTCTTC. The encoded protein is CASSPRPPTGTGRGYNEQFF.

The chain couples TRBV21-1 to TRBJ1-1; the table's D call, TRBD1, has no DNA check behind it. TRBV21-1 is listed as a pseudogene. CDR3 length: 14 residues. CDR3 in DNA: TGTGCCAGCAAACTGACAGAGCTGAACACTGAAGCTTTCTTT. This translates into CASKLTELNTEAFF.

The J gene is TRBJ1-5, the V gene TRBV5-1, with TRBD1 as a possible D gene (6 bases). Germline-derived CDR1 and CDR2 are SGHRS and YFSETQ. The V end was cut by 0 bases, the J end by 8 bases, with 12 bases between. The CDR3 has 14 amino acids. CDR3 nucleotide sequence: TGCGCCAGCAGCTTGGGTACAGGGCTTGAGCCCCAGCATTTT. It codes for CASSLGTGLEPQHF.

This clone was found once. The V call is TRBV10-3, the J call TRBJ1-6; D is possibly TRBD1 (6 bases). This CDR3 is 15 amino acids long. V lost 6 bases to trimming and J lost 5 bases, with 14 bases between them. Germline V gene sequence: CDR1 ENHRY, CDR2 SYGVKD. The CDR3 is CAIRGQPVNNSPLHF. Written as DNA, the CDR3 is TGTGCCATCAGAGGACAGCCCGTTAATAATTCACCCCTCCACTTT.

The chain recombines TRBV10-3 with TRBJ1-4; 9 bases map to TRBD1. The J segment lost 8 bases and the V segment lost 4 bases, leaving 11 bases of the junction unmatched. The CDR3 sequence is 16 residues long. Germline-derived CDR1 and CDR2 are ENHRY and SYGVKD. The DNA for the CDR3 is TGTGCCATCAGTGGGGACAGGGTGGGGGTGTCGGAAAAACTGTTTTTT. This codes for CAISGDRVGVSEKLFF.

The chain links TRBV9 to TRBJ2-7; D is possibly TRBD2 (7 bases). The germline V gene encodes CDR1 SGDLS and CDR2 YYNGEE. The CDR3 has 15 amino acids. The V end lost 4 bases, the J end lost 3 bases, and 17 bases lay between the germline ends. Here the CDR3 reads CASSKEGGPYYEQYF. For the CDR3, the DNA is TGTGCCAGCAGCAAGGAGGGGGGGCCCTACTACGAGCAGTACTTC.

This clone has a single count. The chain couples TRBV18 to TRBJ1-4; 7 bases are a match to TRBD1. Looked up from germline, CDR1 is KGHSH and CDR2 is LQKENI. CDR3 length equals 15 residues. With 4 bases clipped from V and 5 bases from J, the junction kept 7 bases outside the gene matches. As DNA, the CDR3 is TGTGCCAGCTCACTTAACCGGGACAGAAATGAAAAACTGTTTTTT. Residues: CASSLNRDRNEKLFF. Filled out from reference TRBV18 and TRBJ1-4, the complete variable domain reads NAGVMQNPRHLVRRRGQEARLRCSPMKGHSHVYWYRQLPEEGLKFMVYLQKENIIDESGMPKERFSAEFPKEGPSILRIQQVVRGDSAAYFCASSLNRDRNEKLFFGSGTQLSVL.

The V and J genes are TRBV30 and TRBJ2-2, with 7 positions matching TRBD1. CDR3 size: 14 residues. CDR1 is GTSNPN, CDR2 SVGIG, per germline (reference sequence). The V gene end was trimmed by 7 bases and the J gene end by 3 bases; junction bases not matched to a gene: 8. CDR3 residues: CAYPYQGDTGELFF. The CDR3 DNA reads TGTGCCTACCCCTATCAGGGGGACACCGGGGAGCTGTTTTTT.

V gene TRBV13 combines with J gene TRBJ1-6, with a tentative D call TRBD1 (6 bases). Between the trimmed V and J ends, which lost 2 bases and 5 bases, there was a span of 10 bases. CDR3 length equals 15 residues. Per the germline V gene, CDR1 is PRHDT and CDR2 is FYEKMQ (reference sequence). The chain's CDR3 is CASSLRGGHNSPLHF. Written as DNA, the CDR3 is TGTGCCAGCAGCTTAAGGGGGGGCCATAATTCACCCCTCCACTTT. The full variable domain, its missing parts supplied by reference TRBV13 and TRBJ1-6, is AAGVIQSPRHLIKEKRETATLKCYPIPRHDTVYWYQQGPGQDPQFLISFYEKMQSDKGSIPDRFSAQQFSDYHSELNMSSLELGDSALYFCASSLRGGHNSPLHFGNGTRLTVT.

The chain uses TRBV2 and TRBJ2-1; no clear D. The CDR3 has 14 residues. Per germline, CDR1 SNHLY and CDR2 FYNNEI. Trimming took 6 bases from V and 4 from J, leaving 13 bases between them. The CDR3 sequence: CASRADTHYNEQFF. The CDR3 DNA sequence: TGTGCCAGCAGAGCTGACACTCATTACAATGAGCAGTTCTTC.

The chain couples TRBV6-6 to TRBJ2-3, with 10 bases aligning to TRBD2. Trimming removed 10 bases from V and 3 bases from J; junction bases left unmatched: 10. The germline CDR1 and CDR2 sequences are MNHNY and SVGAGI (reference sequence). The CDR3 totals 15 residues. The CDR3 is CATRQRGGPTDTQYF. The CDR3 coding sequence is TGTGCCACCCGGCAGCGGGGGGGACCTACAGATACGCAGTATTTT.

Worth noting for this clone: Given the absence of the conserved phenylalanine or tryptophan at the CDR3 end, a read error is likely. The chain is built from TRBV6-5 and TRBJ1-2; no clear D. The V gene's germline CDR1 is MNHEY and CDR2 SVGAGI. CDR3 length: 14 amino acids. Trimming cost V 0 bases and J 7 bases, with 12 bases left between them. The CDR3, as DNA: TGTGCCAGCAGTTACTCGAGATGGAGTGGTGGCTACACCCTC. Its protein is CASSYSRWSGGYTL.

The rearrangement uses TRBV7-3 and TRBJ2-1; 10 positions match TRBD2. V shed 5 bases and J 4 bases; nucleotides not matched to a gene: 5. From germline, CDR1 is SGHTA and CDR2 FQGTGA. This CDR3 is 15 amino acids long. The CDR3 here is CASSKGLAEYNEQFF. CDR3 nucleotides: TGTGCCAGCAGCAAAGGACTAGCGGAGTACAATGAGCAGTTCTTC.

The CDR3 DNA follows: TGTGCCAGCAGCGACAGGCCCACCGGGGAGCTGTTTTTT. Protein: CASSDRPTGELFF. The genes are TRBV5-5 and TRBJ2-2; a weak D match, TRBD1 (6 bases). CDR3 length: 13 residues. The germline gives CDR1 SGHKS, CDR2 YYEKEE (reference sequence). Trimming removed 4 bases from V and 4 bases from J, with 8 bases in between.

The chain carries TRBV27 and TRBJ2-7; 7 nucleotides line up with TRBD2. CDR3 length equals 15 residues. In germline, CDR1 is MNHEY, CDR2 SMNVEV (reference sequence). After removal of 7 bases from V and 0 bases from J, the junction contained 9 bases not matched to a gene. The CDR3 protein is CASISRREISYEQYF. CDR3 DNA: TGTGCCAGCATCTCCCGGCGGGAGATCTCCTACGAGCAGTACTTC.

J is TRBJ2-1 and V is TRBV7-3; D is ambiguous. Looked up from germline, CDR1 is SGHTA and CDR2 is FQGTGA. The CDR3 has 13 amino acids. V lost 5 bases and J lost 5, with 10 bases in between. This CDR3 is CASSVLRDNEQFF. CDR3 sequence (DNA): TGTGCCAGCAGCGTTCTACGAGACAATGAGCAGTTCTTC.

The rearrangement uses TRBV6-5 and TRBJ2-7; 9 bases are shared with TRBD1. The CDR3 extends over 14 amino acids. With V trimmed by 4 bases and J by 4 bases, 5 bases remained unmatched. CDR1 MNHEY and CDR2 SVGAGI come from the germline V gene. CDR3 DNA: TGTGCCAGCAGTTCCGGGACAGGGTGGTACGAGCAGTACTTC. It translates to CASSSGTGWYEQYF.